This T cell receptor (beta chain) originates from a study of OX40 agonist ivuxolimab in advanced cancers. Study overall: The dose-escalation cohort was about 87% male, with a mean age of 60 years, ranging roughly 23 to 79. Study findings and constraints: On average, CD8+ T cells had more expanded clones than CD4+.

The CDR3 totals 15 residues. Trimming removed 8 bases at V and 0 bases at J, with 17 bases between. Per germline, CDR1 SEHNR and CDR2 FQNEAQ (reference sequence). Assay: immunoSEQ multiplex PCR; the TCRdb copy retains only in-frame clones and omits some. Of 44,000 or so clones listed, approximately 79% were seen once; the top ten hold approximately 2%. As for this clone: As yet, its antigen is unknown.

V usage is TRBV7-9 and J usage is TRBJ2-7, with D maybe TRBD2 (6 bases). This clonotype was sampled from an adult with an advanced solid tumor such as melanoma, head and neck, liver or kidney cancer. The sample in question was CD4+ or CD8+ T cells sorted from blood, obtained in a trial of the OX40 agonist ivuxolimab. The CDR3 region is CASGSRSGASYEQYF. CDR3 bases: TGTGCCAGCGGTAGCCGGTCGGGAGCCTCCTACGAGCAGTACTTC.